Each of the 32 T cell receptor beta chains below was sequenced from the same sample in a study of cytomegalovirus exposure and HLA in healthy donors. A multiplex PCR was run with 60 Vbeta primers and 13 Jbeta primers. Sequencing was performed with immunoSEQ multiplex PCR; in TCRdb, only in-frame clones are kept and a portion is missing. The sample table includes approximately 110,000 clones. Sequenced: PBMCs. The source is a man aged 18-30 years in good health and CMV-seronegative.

CDR3 protein: CASSDTRDYEETQYF. The CDR3, as DNA: TGTGCCAGCAGCGACACCCGGGACTACGAAGAGACCCAGTACTTC. The rearrangement joins TRBV7-2 to TRBJ2-5; 7 positions agree with TRBD2. The J segment lost 3 bases and the V segment lost 5 bases, leaving 9 bases of the junction unmatched. The CDR3 sequence is 15 residues long. The germline gives CDR1 SGHTA, CDR2 FQGNSA.

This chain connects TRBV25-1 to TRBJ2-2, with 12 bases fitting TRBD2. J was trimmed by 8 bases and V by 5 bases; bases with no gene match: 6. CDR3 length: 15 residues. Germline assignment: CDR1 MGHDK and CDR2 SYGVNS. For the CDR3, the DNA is TGTGCCAGCAGTCCCCTAGCGGGAGGGGTTGGGGAGCTGTTTTTT. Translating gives CASSPLAGGVGELFF.

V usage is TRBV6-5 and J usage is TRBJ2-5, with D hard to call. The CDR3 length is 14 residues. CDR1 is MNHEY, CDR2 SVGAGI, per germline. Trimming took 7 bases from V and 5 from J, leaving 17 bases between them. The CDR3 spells CASMGSLVPETQYF. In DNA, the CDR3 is TGTGCCAGCATGGGCTCGCTTGTACCCGAGACCCAGTACTTC.

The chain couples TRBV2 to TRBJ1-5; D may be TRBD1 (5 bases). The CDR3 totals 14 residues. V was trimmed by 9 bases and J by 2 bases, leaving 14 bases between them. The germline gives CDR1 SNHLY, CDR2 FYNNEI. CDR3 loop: CASTVDSGNQPQHF. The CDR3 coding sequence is TGTGCCAGTACCGTAGACAGTGGCAATCAGCCCCAGCATTTT.

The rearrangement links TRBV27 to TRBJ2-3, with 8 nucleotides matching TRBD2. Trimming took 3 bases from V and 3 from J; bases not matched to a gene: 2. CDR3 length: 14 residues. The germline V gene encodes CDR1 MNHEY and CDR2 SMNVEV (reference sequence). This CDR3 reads CASSFAGGTDTQYF. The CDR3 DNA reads TGTGCCAGCAGTTTCGCGGGGGGAACAGATACGCAGTATTTT.

CDR3 loop: CASSPPLAAYQETQYF. The CDR3 coding sequence is TGTGCCAGCAGTCCCCCGCTAGCGGCGTACCAAGAGACCCAGTACTTC. The rearrangement joins TRBV11-2 to TRBJ2-5; 7 bases fit TRBD2. Germline lookup yields CDR1 SGHAT and CDR2 FQNNGV. CDR3 size: 16 residues. V was pared by 6 bases and J by 0 bases, with 10 bases of the junction left unmatched. The full variable domain, completed using reference TRBV11-2 and TRBJ2-5, is EAGVAQSPRYKIIEKRQSVAFWCNPISGHATLYWYQQILGQGPKLLIQFQNNGVVDDSQLPKDRFSAERLKGVDSTLKIQPAKLEDSAVYLCASSPPLAAYQETQYFGPGTRLLVL.

In DNA form, the CDR3 reads TGTGCCAGTAGTATTCGGCGGGAGGGAAACCTCGAAAAACTGTTTTTT. This encodes CASSIRREGNLEKLFF. V usage is TRBV19 and J usage is TRBJ1-4; D is unclear. The CDR3 runs to 16 residues. Per germline, CDR1 LNHDA and CDR2 SQIVND (reference sequence). Trimming removed 3 bases at V and 8 bases at J, with 19 bases between. The variable domain in full, with the rest retrieved from reference TRBV19 and TRBJ1-4, is DGGITQSPKYLFRKEGQNVTLSCEQNLNHDAMYWYRQDPGQGLRLIYYSQIVNDFQKGDIAEGYSVSREKKESFPLTVTSAQKNPTAFYLCASSIRREGNLEKLFFGSGTQLSVL.

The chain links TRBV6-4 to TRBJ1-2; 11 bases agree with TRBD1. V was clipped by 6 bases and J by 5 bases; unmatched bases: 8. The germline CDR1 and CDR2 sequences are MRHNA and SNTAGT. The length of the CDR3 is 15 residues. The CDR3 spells CASRDGQGAWYGYTF. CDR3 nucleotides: TGTGCCAGCAGGGACGGACAGGGGGCGTGGTATGGCTACACCTTC.

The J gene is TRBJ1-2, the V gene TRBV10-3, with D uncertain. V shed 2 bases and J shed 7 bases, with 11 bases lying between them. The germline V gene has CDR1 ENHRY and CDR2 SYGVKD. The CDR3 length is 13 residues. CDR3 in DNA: TGTGCCATCAGTGAGACTAGCGGCCTTGGCTACACCTTC. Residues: CAISETSGLGYTF.

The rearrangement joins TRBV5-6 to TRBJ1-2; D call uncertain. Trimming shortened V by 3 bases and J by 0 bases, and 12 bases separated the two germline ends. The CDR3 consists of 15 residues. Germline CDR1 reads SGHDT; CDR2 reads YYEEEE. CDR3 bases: TGTGCCAGCAGCTCCCTGGCGGGATCTAACTATGGCTACACCTTC. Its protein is CASSSLAGSNYGYTF. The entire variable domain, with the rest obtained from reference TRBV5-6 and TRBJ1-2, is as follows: DAGVTQSPTHLIKTRGQQVTLRCSPKSGHDTVSWYQQALGQGPQFIFQYYEEEERQRGNFPDRFSGHQFPNYSSELNVNALLLGDSALYLCASSSLAGSNYGYTFGSGTRLTVV.

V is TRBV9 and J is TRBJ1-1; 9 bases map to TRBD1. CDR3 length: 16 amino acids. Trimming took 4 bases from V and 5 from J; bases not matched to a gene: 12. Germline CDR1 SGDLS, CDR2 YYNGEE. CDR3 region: CASSTGGGLLETEAFF. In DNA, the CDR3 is TGTGCCAGCAGCACAGGGGGCGGTTTACTAGAGACTGAAGCTTTCTTT. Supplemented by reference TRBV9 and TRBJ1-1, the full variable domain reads DSGVTQTPKHLITATGQRVTLRCSPRSGDLSVYWYQQSLDQGLQFLIQYYNGEERAKGNILERFSAQQFPDLHSELNLSSLELGDSALYFCASSTGGGLLETEAFFGQGTRLTVV.

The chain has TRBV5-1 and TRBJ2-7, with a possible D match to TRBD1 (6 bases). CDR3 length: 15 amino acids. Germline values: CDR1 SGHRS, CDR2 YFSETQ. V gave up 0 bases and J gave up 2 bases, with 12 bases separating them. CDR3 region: CASSLETGPTYEQYF. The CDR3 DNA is TGCGCCAGCAGCTTGGAGACAGGACCGACCTACGAGCAGTACTTC. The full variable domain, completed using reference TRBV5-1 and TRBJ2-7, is KAGVTQTPRYLIKTRGQQVTLSCSPISGHRSVSWYQQTPGQGLQFLFEYFSETQRNKGNFPGRFSGRQFSNSRSEMNVSTLELGDSALYLCASSLETGPTYEQYFGPGTRLTVT.

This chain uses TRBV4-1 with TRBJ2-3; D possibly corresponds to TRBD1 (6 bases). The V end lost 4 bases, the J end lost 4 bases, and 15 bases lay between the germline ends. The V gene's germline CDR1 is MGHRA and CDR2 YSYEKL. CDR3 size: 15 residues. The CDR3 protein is CASSPQRGTPDTQYF. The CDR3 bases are TGCGCCAGCAGCCCGCAGAGGGGGACGCCAGATACGCAGTATTTT.

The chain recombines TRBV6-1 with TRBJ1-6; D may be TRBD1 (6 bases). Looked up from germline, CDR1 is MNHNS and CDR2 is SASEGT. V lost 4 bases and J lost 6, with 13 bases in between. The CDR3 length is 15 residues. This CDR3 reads CASSGDRTLNSPLHF. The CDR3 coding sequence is TGTGCCAGCAGTGGTGACAGGACCCTTAATTCACCCCTCCACTTT.

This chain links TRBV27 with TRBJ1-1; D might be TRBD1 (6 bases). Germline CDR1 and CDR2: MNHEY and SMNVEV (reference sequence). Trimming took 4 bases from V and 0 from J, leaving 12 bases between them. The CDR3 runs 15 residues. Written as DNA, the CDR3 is TGTGCCAGCAGTTGGGGGCGCCCCCTGAACACTGAAGCTTTCTTT. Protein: CASSWGRPLNTEAFF.

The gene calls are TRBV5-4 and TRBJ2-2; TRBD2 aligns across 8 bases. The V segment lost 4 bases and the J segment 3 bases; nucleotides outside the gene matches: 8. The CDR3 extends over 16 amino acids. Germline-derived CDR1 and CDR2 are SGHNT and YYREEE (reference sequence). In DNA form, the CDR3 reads TGTGCCAGCAGCGTGGGGGGGACTAGAGACACCGGGGAGCTGTTTTTT. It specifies CASSVGGTRDTGELFF. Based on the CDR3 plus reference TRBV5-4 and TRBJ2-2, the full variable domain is ETGVTQSPTHLIKTRGQQVTLRCSSQSGHNTVSWYQQALGQGPQFIFQYYREEENGRGNFPPRFSGLQFPNYSSELNVNALELDDSALYLCASSVGGTRDTGELFFGEGSRLTVL.

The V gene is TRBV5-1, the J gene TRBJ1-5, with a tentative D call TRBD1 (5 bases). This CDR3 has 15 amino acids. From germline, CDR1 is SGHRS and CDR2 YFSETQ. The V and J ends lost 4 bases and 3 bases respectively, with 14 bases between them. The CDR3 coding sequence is TGCGCCAGCAGCCTGGACATCGGAGTCAATCAGCCCCAGCATTTT. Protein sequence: CASSLDIGVNQPQHF.

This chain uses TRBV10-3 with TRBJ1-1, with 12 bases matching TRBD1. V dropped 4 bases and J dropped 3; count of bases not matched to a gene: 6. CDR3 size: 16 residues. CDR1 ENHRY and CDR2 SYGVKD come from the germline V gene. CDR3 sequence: CAISGGTGGADTEAFF. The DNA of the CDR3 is TGTGCCATCAGTGGAGGGACAGGGGGCGCGGACACTGAAGCTTTCTTT.

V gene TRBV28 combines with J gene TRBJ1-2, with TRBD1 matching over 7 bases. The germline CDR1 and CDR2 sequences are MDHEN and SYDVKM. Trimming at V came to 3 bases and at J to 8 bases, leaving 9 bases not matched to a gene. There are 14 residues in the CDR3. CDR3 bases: TGTGCCAGCAGTTTCGGCAGGGGGGTTTGGGGCTACACCTTC. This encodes CASSFGRGVWGYTF.

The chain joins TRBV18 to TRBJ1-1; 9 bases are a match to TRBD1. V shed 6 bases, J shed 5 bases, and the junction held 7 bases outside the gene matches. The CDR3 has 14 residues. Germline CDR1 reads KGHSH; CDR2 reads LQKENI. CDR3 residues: CASSPGQGSTEAFF. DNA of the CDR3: TGTGCCAGCTCGCCTGGACAGGGGTCGACTGAAGCTTTCTTT.

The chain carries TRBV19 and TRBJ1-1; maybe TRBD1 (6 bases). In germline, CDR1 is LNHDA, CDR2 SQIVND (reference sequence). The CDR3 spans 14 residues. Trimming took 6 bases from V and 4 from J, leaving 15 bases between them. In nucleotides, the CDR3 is TGTGCCAGTAGCCTCGGGGGGGCTTTCACTGAAGCTTTCTTT. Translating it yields CASSLGGAFTEAFF.

The CDR3 sequence is CASSSQGASNQPQHF. In nucleotides, the CDR3 is TGTGCCAGCAGTTCCCAGGGGGCTAGCAATCAGCCCCAGCATTTT. This chain joins TRBV5-4 and TRBJ1-5, with 8 nucleotides matching TRBD1. This CDR3 contains 15 residues. Germline V gives CDR1 SGHNT, CDR2 YYREEE (reference sequence). J gave up 0 bases and V 5 bases, and 4 bases lay outside the gene matches.

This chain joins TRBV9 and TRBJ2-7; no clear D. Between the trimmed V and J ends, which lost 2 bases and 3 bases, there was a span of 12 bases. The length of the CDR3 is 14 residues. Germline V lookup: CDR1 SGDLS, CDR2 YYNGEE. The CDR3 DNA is TGTGCCAGCAGCGTTAACTCTAGGAACTACGAGCAGTACTTC. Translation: CASSVNSRNYEQYF.

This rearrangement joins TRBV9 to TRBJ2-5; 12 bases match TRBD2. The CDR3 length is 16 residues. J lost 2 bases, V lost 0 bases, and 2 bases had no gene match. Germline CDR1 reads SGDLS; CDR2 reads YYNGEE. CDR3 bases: TGTGCCAGCAGCGTAGGTCTAGCGGGGGGGCAAGAGACCCAGTACTTC. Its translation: CASSVGLAGGQETQYF. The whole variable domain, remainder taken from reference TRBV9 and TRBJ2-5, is DSGVTQTPKHLITATGQRVTLRCSPRSGDLSVYWYQQSLDQGLQFLIQYYNGEERAKGNILERFSAQQFPDLHSELNLSSLELGDSALYFCASSVGLAGGQETQYFGPGTRLLVL.

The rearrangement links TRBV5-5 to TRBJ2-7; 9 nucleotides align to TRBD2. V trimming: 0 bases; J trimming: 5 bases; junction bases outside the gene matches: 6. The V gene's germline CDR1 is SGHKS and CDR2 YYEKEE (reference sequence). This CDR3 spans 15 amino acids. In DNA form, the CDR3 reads TGTGCCAGCAGCTTGGTGGCGGGAGGGCCGCACGAGCAGTACTTC. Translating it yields CASSLVAGGPHEQYF.

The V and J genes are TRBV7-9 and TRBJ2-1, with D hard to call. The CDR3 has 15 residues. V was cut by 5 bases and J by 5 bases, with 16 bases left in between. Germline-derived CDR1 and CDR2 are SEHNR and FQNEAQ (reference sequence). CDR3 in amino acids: CASSPKRFLDNEQFF. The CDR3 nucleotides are TGTGCCAGCAGCCCGAAGAGGTTTCTCGACAATGAGCAGTTCTTC. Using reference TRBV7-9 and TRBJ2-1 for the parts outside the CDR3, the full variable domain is DTGVSQNPRHKITKRGQNVTFRCDPISEHNRLYWYRQTLGQGPEFLTYFQNEAQLEKSRLLSDRFSAERPKGSFSTLEIQRTEQGDSAMYLCASSPKRFLDNEQFFGPGTRLTVL.

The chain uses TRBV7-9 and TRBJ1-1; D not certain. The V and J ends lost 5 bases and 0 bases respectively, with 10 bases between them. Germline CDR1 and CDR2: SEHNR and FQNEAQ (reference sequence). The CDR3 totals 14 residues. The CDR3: CASSQAFMNTEAFF. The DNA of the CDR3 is TGTGCCAGCAGCCAGGCTTTTATGAACACTGAAGCTTTCTTT.

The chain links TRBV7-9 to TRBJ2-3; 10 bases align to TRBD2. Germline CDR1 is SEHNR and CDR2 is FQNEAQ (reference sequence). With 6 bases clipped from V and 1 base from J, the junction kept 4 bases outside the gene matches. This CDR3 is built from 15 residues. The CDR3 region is CASSPGTSGTDTQYF. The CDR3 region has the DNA TGTGCCAGCAGTCCCGGGACTAGCGGCACAGATACGCAGTATTTT.

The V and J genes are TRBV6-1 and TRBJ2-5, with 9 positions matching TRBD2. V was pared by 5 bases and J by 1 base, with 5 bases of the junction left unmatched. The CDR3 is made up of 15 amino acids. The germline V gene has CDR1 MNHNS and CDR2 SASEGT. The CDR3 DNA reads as TGTGCCAGCAGTCCCCTAGCGGGGACCCAAGAGACCCAGTACTTC. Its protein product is CASSPLAGTQETQYF.

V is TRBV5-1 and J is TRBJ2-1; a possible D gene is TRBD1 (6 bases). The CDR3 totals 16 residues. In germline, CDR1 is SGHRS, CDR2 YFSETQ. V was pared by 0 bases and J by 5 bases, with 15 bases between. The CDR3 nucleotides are TGCGCCAGCAGCTTGGTTGTCGGGACACCTGACAATGAGCAGTTCTTC. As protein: CASSLVVGTPDNEQFF.

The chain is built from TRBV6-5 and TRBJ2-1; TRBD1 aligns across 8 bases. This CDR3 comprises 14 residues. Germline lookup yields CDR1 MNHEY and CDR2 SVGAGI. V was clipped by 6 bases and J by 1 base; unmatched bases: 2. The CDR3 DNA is TGTGCCAGCAGCTGGACAGGGTCCTACAATGAGCAGTTCTTC. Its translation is CASSWTGSYNEQFF.

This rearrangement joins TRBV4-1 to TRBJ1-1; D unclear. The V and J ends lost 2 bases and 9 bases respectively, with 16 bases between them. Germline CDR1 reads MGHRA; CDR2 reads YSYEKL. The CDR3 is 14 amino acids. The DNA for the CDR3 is TGCGCCAGCAGCCAACCCCCTCAAAATAGCAAAGCTTTCTTT. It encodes CASSQPPQNSKAFF.